This T cell receptor (beta chain) stems from a study of Ad26.COV2.S vaccination and SARS-CoV-2 variants. For the study at large: Intramuscular Ad26.COV2.S doses were given once or twice, 56 days apart.

General observations from the study: Vaccine and placebo groups showed comparable non-spike TCR breadth.

As for this clone: Its specificity is not known.

TCRdb's table, derived via immunoSEQ multiplex PCR, lists solely in-frame clones and lacks some. The sample has 300,000 to 400,000 clones; around 89% are singletons. Treatment meaning: around 19 received Ad26.COV2.S at low or high dose, single or two shots; about 5 received placebo; per-sample allocation not given. On day 63 after the first injection, vaccine and placebo recipients gave samples. Within Boston, the person who donated was an adult of 18-55 years. Vaccination employed an Ad26 vector expressing the Wuhan-strain SARS-CoV-2 spike. The V gene's germline CDR1 is KGHSH and CDR2 LQKENI. This CDR3 has 14 amino acids. The V end lost 5 bases, the J end lost 0 bases, and 9 bases lay between the germline ends.

This receptor was taken from a person between 18 and 59 years old who received the Ad26.COV2.S COVID-19 vaccine or a placebo. Here the sequenced sample was peripheral blood, taken in a trial of Ad26.COV2.S vaccine versus placebo. The chain employs TRBV18 and TRBJ2-3; D is ambiguous. The DNA for the CDR3 is TGTGCCAGCTCATCCACTGAAAGCACAGATACGCAGTATTTT. This codes for CASSSTESTDTQYF.